This T cell receptor beta chain is drawn from a study of blood T cell repertoires in COVID-19. Sequencing was performed with immunoSEQ multiplex PCR; in TCRdb, only in-frame clones are kept and a portion is missing. Of roughly 250,000 clones in the sample, 85% to 90% were seen once. V was cut by 1 base and J by 4 bases, with 6 bases left in between. From germline, CDR1 is SGHTA and CDR2 FQGNSA. The CDR3 sequence is 13 residues long. This receptor was identified in a man between 40 and 49 years old who had recovered from COVID-19. The chain is built from TRBV7-2 and TRBJ2-3; D ambiguous. Sequences were obtained from PBMCs or T cells enriched from blood (not recorded which). The CDR3 sequence is CASSLVAADTQYF. The CDR3 bases are TGTGCCAGCAGCTTAGTGGCCGCAGATACGCAGTATTTT.